The T cell receptor (beta chain) described here comes from a study of OX40 agonist ivuxolimab in advanced cancers. About the study: Every 2 weeks, patients got intravenous ivuxolimab at one of six dose levels (0.01-10 mg/kg). The study, taken as a whole, reports: Clones of CD4+ and CD8+ blood T cells grew by week 6 at doses of 0.1 to 3.0 mg/kg. Among the lowest levels of clonal expansion were found in partial responders at 0.1-3.0 mg/kg.

Losses at the gene ends were 4 bases for V and 4 bases for J; bases not matched to a gene: 6. CDR1 and CDR2 (germline): SEHNR, FQNEAQ (reference sequence). The CDR3 covers 14 residues. Clones were sequenced by immunoSEQ multiplex PCR, and TCRdb holds only the in-frame ones, with some missing. The sample records roughly 81,000 clones, over 85% being singletons. The table lists this clone with a count of one. Its antigen is not known. With autoimmune disease history or systemic immunosuppression, patients were excluded. This chain joins TRBV7-9 and TRBJ1-1, with 7 bases that match TRBD1. This TCR derives from an adult with an advanced solid tumor such as melanoma, head and neck, liver or kidney cancer. The specimen comprised CD4+ or CD8+ T cells sorted from blood, sampled in a trial of the OX40 agonist ivuxolimab. The CDR3 sequence: CASSSATGSTEAFF. The CDR3 nucleotides read TGTGCCAGCAGCTCTGCGACAGGGTCCACTGAAGCTTTCTTT. The variable domain in full, completed from reference TRBV7-9 and TRBJ1-1, reads DTGVSQNPRHKITKRGQNVTFRCDPISEHNRLYWYRQTLGQGPEFLTYFQNEAQLEKSRLLSDRFSAERPKGSFSTLEIQRTEQGDSAMYLCASSSATGSTEAFFGQGTRLTVV.